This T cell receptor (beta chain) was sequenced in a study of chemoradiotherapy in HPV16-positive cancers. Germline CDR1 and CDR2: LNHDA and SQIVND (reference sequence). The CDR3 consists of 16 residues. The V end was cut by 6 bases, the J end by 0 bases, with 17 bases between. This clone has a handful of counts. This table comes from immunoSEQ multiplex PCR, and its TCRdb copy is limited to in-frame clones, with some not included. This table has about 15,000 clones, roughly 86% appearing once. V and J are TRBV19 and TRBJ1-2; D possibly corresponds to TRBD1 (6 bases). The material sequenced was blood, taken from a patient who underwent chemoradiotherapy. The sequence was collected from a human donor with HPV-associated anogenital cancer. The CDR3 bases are TGTGCCAGTAGGACCTTGGGGCAGGGGCCTAACTATGGCTACACCTTC. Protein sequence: CASRTLGQGPNYGYTF. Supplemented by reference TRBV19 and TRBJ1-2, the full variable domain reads DGGITQSPKYLFRKEGQNVTLSCEQNLNHDAMYWYRQDPGQGLRLIYYSQIVNDFQKGDIAEGYSVSREKKESFPLTVTSAQKNPTAFYLCASRTLGQGPNYGYTFGSGTRLTVV.